In this sample, the clone carrying this TCR beta chain turned up a few times. This entry comes from a study of T cells after yellow fever vaccination. MiXCR, applied by TCRdb to the 5' RACE reads, yields one record per CDR3 protein. The data show 600,000 to 750,000 distinct CDR3 sequences, roughly an eighth seen once. Trimming shortened V by 7 bases and J by 6 bases, and 13 bases separated the two germline ends. Germline CDR1 reads MNHNS; CDR2 reads SASEGT. The CDR3 spans 13 residues. This chain joins TRBV6-1 and TRBJ2-1, with D possibly being TRBD2 (5 bases). This clonotype originated in a young man who received the YFV17D yellow fever vaccine. The sample was PBMCs, taken on the day of the yellow fever booster vaccination. The CDR3 reads CASTLVTLNEQFF. The CDR3 DNA reads as TGTGCCAGCACACTAGTGACCCTCAATGAGCAGTTCTTC.